Below, 26 T cell receptor beta chains from the same sample are listed, as sequenced in a study of resident and recirculating memory T cells in vitiligo. The data were produced by immunoSEQ multiplex PCR, yet TCRdb's version contains in-frame clones alone and is incomplete. The sample includes more than 35,000 clones, about 93% of them seen just once. The sequenced material came from blood. Receptor source: a male donor with vitiligo.

The rearrangement uses TRBV7-2 and TRBJ1-2, with a possible D match to TRBD1 (5 bases). The CDR3 is 15 amino acids. The germline V gene has CDR1 SGHTA and CDR2 FQGNSA. V was cut by 1 base and J by 5 bases, with 14 bases left in between. CDR3 sequence (DNA): TGTGCCAGCAGCTTAGGGCTCAGGGAGGGGTATGGCTACACCTTC. This sequence encodes CASSLGLREGYGYTF.

The V gene is TRBV9, the J gene TRBJ1-1; no clear D. Germline assignment: CDR1 SGDLS and CDR2 YYNGEE. V dropped 3 bases and J dropped 10 bases, with 19 bases sitting between them. The CDR3 has 14 residues. The CDR3 bases are TGTGCCAGCAGCGCAAACTGGGTAGTTCGAGGAGCTTTCTTT. This gives the protein CASSANWVVRGAFF.

V is TRBV5-1 and J is TRBJ2-1, with TRBD2 as a possible D gene (5 bases). Germline lookup yields CDR1 SGHRS and CDR2 YFSETQ. The germline V and J ends were trimmed by 0 bases and 6 bases, with 7 bases remaining between them. The CDR3 is made up of 13 amino acids. The CDR3 DNA reads TGCGCCAGCAGCTTGGAGGCGGGCAATGAGCAGTTCTTC. Amino acid sequence: CASSLEAGNEQFF.

The gene calls are TRBV4-3 and TRBJ1-6, with D possibly TRBD1 on 5 matching bases. This CDR3 comprises 15 residues. Trimming took off 4 bases at V and 8 bases at J, with 15 bases between the two ends. Germline V gene sequence: CDR1 LGHNA, CDR2 YSLEER. CDR3 sequence reads: CASSRGAVADSPLHF. CDR3 coding DNA: TGCGCCAGCAGCCGCGGGGCGGTCGCGGATTCACCCCTCCACTTT.

This sequence joins TRBV5-6 and TRBJ2-2; no clear D gene. The V gene lost 4 bases and the J gene lost 5 bases, with 9 bases spanning the gap. The CDR3 is 13 amino acids. Germline assignment: CDR1 SGHDT and CDR2 YYEEEE. The DNA for the CDR3 is TGTGCCAGCAGCCTCGGAGTAACCGGGGAGCTGTTTTTT. It encodes CASSLGVTGELFF.

The chain combines TRBV4-3 with TRBJ1-2; D may be TRBD1 (5 bases). The length of the CDR3 is 13 residues. Trimming pared 0 bases from V and 8 bases from J, leaving 10 bases between. Germline V CDR1 and CDR2: LGHNA, YSLEER. CDR3 amino acids: CASSQEGATGYTF. For the CDR3, the DNA is TGCGCCAGCAGCCAAGAAGGGGCTACCGGCTACACCTTC.

The gene calls are TRBV7-6 and TRBJ2-3; possible D gene TRBD2, 5 bases. CDR1 and CDR2 from the germline V gene are SGHVS and FNYEAQ. This CDR3 has 16 residues. The V and J ends lost 1 base and 6 bases respectively, with 17 bases between them. The CDR3 region is CASSLGLATWGDTQYF. The CDR3 nucleotides are TGTGCCAGCAGCTTAGGGCTAGCTACGTGGGGTGATACGCAGTATTTT. Full variable domain (remainder filled in from reference TRBV7-6 and TRBJ2-3): GAGVSQSPRYKVTKRGQDVALRCDPISGHVSLYWYRQALGQGPEFLTYFNYEAQQDKSGLPNDRFSAERPEGSISTLTIQRTEQRDSAMYRCASSLGLATWGDTQYFGPGTRLTVL.

The chain is built from TRBV4-1 and TRBJ1-5, with a tentative D call TRBD1 (5 bases). Germline CDR1 is MGHRA and CDR2 is YSYEKL. V shed 3 bases and J shed 0 bases, with 9 bases lying between them. This CDR3 spans 15 amino acids. This CDR3 is CASSHGQNSNQPQHF. CDR3 nucleotide sequence: TGCGCCAGCAGCCATGGACAAAATAGCAATCAGCCCCAGCATTTT.

The rearrangement joins TRBV12-5 to TRBJ2-1; 9 bases match TRBD2. There are 14 residues in the CDR3. The V and J ends lost 3 bases and 7 bases, in that order; junction bases with no gene match: 4. From germline, CDR1 is LGHNT and CDR2 FRNRAP. CDR3 in DNA: TGTGCTAGTGGTTTCGGCGGGGGGGCAAATGAGCAGTTCTTC. It codes for CASGFGGGANEQFF. Full variable domain (rest looked up from reference TRBV12-5 and TRBJ2-1): DARVTQTPRHKVTEMGQEVTMRCQPILGHNTVFWYRQTMMQGLELLAYFRNRAPLDDSGMPKDRFSAEMPDATLATLKIQPSEPRDSAVYFCASGFGGGANEQFFGPGTRLTVL.

The rearrangement links TRBV6-1 to TRBJ1-2; D gene unclear. Looked up from germline, CDR1 is MNHNS and CDR2 is SASEGT. The CDR3 extends over 13 amino acids. V was pared by 0 bases and J by 1 base, with 3 bases between. In nucleotides, the CDR3 is TGTGCCAGCAGTGAAGCCGGTAACTATGGCTACACCTTC. It translates to CASSEAGNYGYTF.

V is TRBV9 and J is TRBJ1-1; D call uncertain. V lost 7 bases, J lost 6 bases, and 22 bases lay in between. The germline V gene encodes CDR1 SGDLS and CDR2 YYNGEE. The CDR3 is 15 amino acids. CDR3 protein: CASGSPKWGDAEAFF. Written as DNA, the CDR3 is TGTGCCAGCGGGTCTCCGAAGTGGGGAGACGCTGAAGCTTTCTTT.

This chain links TRBV5-1 with TRBJ1-2; 8 bases are shared with TRBD1. The V gene's germline CDR1 is SGHRS and CDR2 YFSETQ. V trimming: 4 bases; J trimming: 2 bases; junction bases outside the gene matches: 4. The CDR3 is 14 residues long. CDR3 sequence (DNA): TGCGCCAGCAGCGAAGACAGGGGAAACTATGGCTACACCTTC. It is translated as CASSEDRGNYGYTF. Full variable domain (rest looked up from reference TRBV5-1 and TRBJ1-2): KAGVTQTPRYLIKTRGQQVTLSCSPISGHRSVSWYQQTPGQGLQFLFEYFSETQRNKGNFPGRFSGRQFSNSRSEMNVSTLELGDSALYLCASSEDRGNYGYTFGSGTRLTVV.

V is TRBV30 and J is TRBJ2-6; maybe TRBD1 (6 bases). V was clipped by 3 bases and J by 3 bases, with 12 bases between them. CDR1 is GTSNPN, CDR2 SVGIG, per germline (reference sequence). This CDR3 spans 15 amino acids. CDR3 protein: CAWSSGAFGANVLTF. The CDR3, as DNA: TGTGCCTGGAGCTCAGGGGCTTTTGGGGCCAACGTCCTGACTTTC.

The chain employs TRBV7-3 and TRBJ1-6; no reliable D call. CDR1 and CDR2 (germline): SGHTA, FQGTGA. The CDR3 runs 13 residues. Trimming shortened V by 3 bases and J by 8 bases, and 8 bases separated the two germline ends. This chain's CDR3 is CASSFSPDSPLHF. The CDR3 DNA follows: TGTGCCAGCAGCTTCTCGCCAGATTCACCCCTCCACTTT.

The V and J genes are TRBV18 and TRBJ1-4; D gene ambiguous. Trimming pared 3 bases from V and 0 bases from J, leaving 8 bases between. CDR3 length equals 15 residues. CDR1 KGHSH and CDR2 LQKENI come from the germline V gene. As DNA, the CDR3 is TGTGCCAGCTCACCGTTAGCTGCAACTAATGAAAAACTGTTTTTT. This codes for CASSPLAATNEKLFF.

This clone was detected once. The V gene is TRBV6-5, the J gene TRBJ2-7, with D possibly TRBD1 on 6 matching bases. This CDR3 contains 12 residues. The germline V gene encodes CDR1 MNHEY and CDR2 SVGAGI. Trimming removed 5 bases at V and 5 bases at J, with 10 bases between. The CDR3 DNA reads as TGTGCCAGCAGTGAACAGGGAAACGAGCAGTACTTC. Protein: CASSEQGNEQYF.

This clone is a singleton in its sample. The J gene is TRBJ2-1, the V gene TRBV11-2; 7 bases are shared with TRBD1. The germline gives CDR1 SGHAT, CDR2 FQNNGV. This CDR3 contains 15 residues. Trimming at V came to 5 bases and at J to 7 bases, leaving 11 bases not matched to a gene. CDR3 residues: CASSERQGVGNEQFF. The CDR3, as DNA: TGTGCCAGCAGCGAACGACAGGGCGTGGGGAATGAGCAGTTCTTC.

The CDR3 coding sequence is TGTGCCAGCAGCTTATCCGGGACAGATACGCAGTATTTT. It translates to CASSLSGTDTQYF. V usage is TRBV7-2 and J usage is TRBJ2-3; D is undetermined. CDR3 length equals 13 residues. V was cut by 2 bases and J by 3 bases, with 6 bases left in between. The germline V gene has CDR1 SGHTA and CDR2 FQGNSA.

The V and J genes are TRBV6-1 and TRBJ2-3; 11 bases match TRBD2. The ends lost 4 bases at V and 4 bases at J; junction bases unmatched: 16. There are 19 residues in the CDR3. Per the germline V gene, CDR1 is MNHNS and CDR2 is SASEGT. This CDR3 reads CASSGAPAVAGGPADTQYF. In DNA form, the CDR3 reads TGTGCCAGCAGTGGGGCCCCCGCTGTAGCGGGGGGGCCAGCAGATACGCAGTATTTT.

The chain uses TRBV6-6 and TRBJ2-7; 8 bases line up with TRBD2. The junction had 7 bases not matched to a gene; V was cut back by 6 bases and J by 0 bases. Germline V gene data show CDR1 as MNHNY and CDR2 as SVGAGI (reference sequence). The CDR3 runs to 15 residues. CDR3 region: CASSPIAGPSYEQYF. The CDR3 DNA follows: TGTGCCAGCAGCCCCATAGCGGGGCCCTCCTACGAGCAGTACTTC.

The chain has TRBV30 and TRBJ1-2; tentatively, D is TRBD1 (5 bases). V was clipped by 3 bases and J by 1 base, with 9 bases between them. The length of the CDR3 is 13 residues. The germline V gene has CDR1 GTSNPN and CDR2 SVGIG (reference sequence). The CDR3 DNA follows: TGTGCCTGGAGGCAGGGCATTAACTATGGCTACACCTTC. Its protein product is CAWRQGINYGYTF.

V gene TRBV7-9 combines with J gene TRBJ2-5; TRBD1 agrees at 10 bases. The V segment lost 5 bases and the J segment 4 bases; nucleotides outside the gene matches: 4. Germline CDR1 SEHNR, CDR2 FQNEAQ (reference sequence). This CDR3 contains 14 residues. The CDR3 sequence is CASSQWDRGETQYF. CDR3 in DNA: TGTGCCAGCAGCCAATGGGACAGGGGAGAGACCCAGTACTTC. Full variable domain (remainder filled in from reference TRBV7-9 and TRBJ2-5): DTGVSQNPRHKITKRGQNVTFRCDPISEHNRLYWYRQTLGQGPEFLTYFQNEAQLEKSRLLSDRFSAERPKGSFSTLEIQRTEQGDSAMYLCASSQWDRGETQYFGPGTRLLVL.

V gene TRBV30 combines with J gene TRBJ1-3; D not resolved. CDR1 is GTSNPN and CDR2 is SVGIG in the germline V gene (reference sequence). Trimming pared 3 bases from V and 4 bases from J, leaving 16 bases between. The CDR3 has 15 amino acids. The CDR3 bases are TGTGCCTGGAGGGTTCGTAGTAGCCAGGGAAACACCATATATTTT. Translating it yields CAWRVRSSQGNTIYF.

A few counts support this clone. This sequence joins TRBV5-1 and TRBJ1-1, with 8 nucleotides matching TRBD1. There are 13 residues in the CDR3. V trimming: 4 bases; J trimming: 4 bases; junction bases outside the gene matches: 3. Germline V gene sequence: CDR1 SGHRS, CDR2 YFSETQ. The CDR3: CASSGGTGTEAFF. CDR3 nucleotides: TGCGCCAGCAGCGGGGGGACAGGCACTGAAGCTTTCTTT.

The chain uses TRBV11-2 and TRBJ1-2; no firm D call. CDR3 length: 15 amino acids. Trimming cost V 2 bases and J 4 bases, with 14 bases left between them. Germline V gene sequence: CDR1 SGHAT, CDR2 FQNNGV. The CDR3 sequence is CASSLIPGLGYGYTF. CDR3 in DNA: TGTGCCAGCAGCTTAATTCCGGGTCTGGGCTATGGCTACACCTTC.

V and J are TRBV29-1 and TRBJ2-1; 7 bases agree with TRBD1. Looked up from germline, CDR1 is SQVTM and CDR2 is ANQGSEA. This CDR3 region has 12 residues. The V and J ends lost 8 bases and 6 bases, in that order; junction bases with no gene match: 7. As DNA, the CDR3 is TGCAGCTGCGACAGGGCGGGCAATGAGCAGTTCTTC. Its protein is CSCDRAGNEQFF.